This T cell receptor beta chain originates from a study of blood T cell repertoires in COVID-19. Individuals aged about 18 to 95 years were recruited from fewer than 30 US areas. The CDR3 extends over 15 amino acids. Germline-derived CDR1 and CDR2 are SGHNT and YYREEE (reference sequence). V was pared by 3 bases and J by 6 bases, with 19 bases between. Original processing methods: Using reference gene primer amplification, nucleated cell counts were estimated. The method was immunoSEQ multiplex PCR; TCRdb's version includes in-frame clones alone and lacks a portion of them. V and J calls plus clone size are reproduced from that table; the DNA served to infer D and trimming. The data hold about 300,000 clones, with 75% to 90% observed a single time.

The sequenced sample consisted of PBMCs or T cells enriched from blood (not recorded which). This sequence originates from a woman aged 45-60 years who had recovered from COVID-19. This rearrangement joins TRBV5-4 to TRBJ2-7; D possibly corresponds to TRBD2 (6 bases). The CDR3: CASSSYRGGTLEQYF. CDR3 bases: TGTGCCAGCAGCTCCTACCGGGGCGGGACCCTCGAGCAGTACTTC. Based on the CDR3 plus reference TRBV5-4 and TRBJ2-7, the full variable domain is ETGVTQSPTHLIKTRGQQVTLRCSSQSGHNTVSWYQQALGQGPQFIFQYYREEENGRGNFPPRFSGLQFPNYSSELNVNALELDDSALYLCASSSYRGGTLEQYFGPGTRLTVT.